This entry lists 5 T cell receptor beta chains sequenced from one sample in a study of CDR3 diversity in severe acne. TCRdb called the PCR reads again in MiXCR, with one record for every CDR3 protein. The sample includes roughly 100,000 distinct CDR3 sequences, under 60% seen only once; the top ten take about an eighth. Sequencing was carried out using blood. The source of these receptors is a male donor with acne.

On this clonotype itself: A clone one base away is much larger, so this may be a read error. The chain has TRBV4-3 and TRBJ1-2, with D tentatively TRBD1 (6 bases). This CDR3 is built from 14 residues. CDR1 is LGHNA and CDR2 is YSLEER in the germline V gene. The CDR3 loop reads CASGQGGANYGYTF. DNA for the CDR3: TGCGCCAGCGGCCAAGGGGGGGCAAACTATGGCTACACCTTC.

The table lists this clonotype with a few counts. The chain combines TRBV10-2 with TRBJ2-5, with D unresolved. The ends were cut back, 2 bases at V and 5 bases at J, with 15 bases in the middle. CDR1 is WSHSY and CDR2 is SAAADI in the germline V gene. The CDR3 is 15 amino acids. CDR3 loop: CASSEQLIPGETQYF. CDR3 nucleotide sequence: TGCGCCAGCAGTGAGCAGTTAATCCCCGGGGAGACCCAGTACTTC.

The chain carries TRBV20-1 and TRBJ2-1, with TRBD2 as a possible D gene (7 bases). Germline loops: CDR1 DFQATT, CDR2 SNEGSKA (reference sequence). There are 15 residues in the CDR3. V lost 5 bases and J 5 bases, leaving 19 bases between the germline ends. The CDR3 nucleotides read TGCAGTGCTGGCCGGGGGGCCAAGCGGAACAATGAGCAGTTCTTC. It codes for CSAGRGAKRNNEQFF.

This clonotype was observed at least ten times. This may be a read error, as it is one base from a much larger clone. The CDR3 is CASSSYEGQPQYF. The CDR3 bases are TGTGCCAGCAGCTCTTATGAAGGTCAGCCCCAGTATTTT. The rearrangement links TRBV5-6 to TRBJ1-5; D gene unclear. The end of the DNA fits TRBJ2-3 better, so the J call may be wrong. The CDR3 consists of 13 residues. Germline CDR1 SGHDT, CDR2 YYEEEE.

About this clonotype itself: The final CDR3 position lacks the conserved phenylalanine or tryptophan, pointing to a likely read error. This chain links TRBV7-9 with TRBJ2-2; possibly TRBD2 for D (6 bases). CDR1 is SEHNR, CDR2 FQNEAQ, per germline (reference sequence). The CDR3 length is 14 residues. In DNA form, the CDR3 reads TGTGCCAGCAGCTTAGGATCGTCGACCGGGGGGCTGTTTCTT. Translation: CASSLGSSTGGLFL.